The following is a T cell receptor (beta chain) sequence with its context. The entry originates in a study of identical twins. Looked up from germline, CDR1 is SEHNR and CDR2 is FQNEAQ (reference sequence). The CDR3 covers 14 residues. The V end lost 5 bases, the J end lost 10 bases, and 20 bases lay between the germline ends. cDNA carried unique molecular identifiers, and a universal primer site was added by template switching. In TCRdb, the 5' RACE reads were re-called with MiXCR into one record per CDR3 protein. This table has about 890,000 distinct CDR3 sequences, 12% appearing once. The same sample was also used in a study of yellow fever vaccine responses in identical twins.

The sequenced material came from PBMCs. The receptor's source is a woman between 18 and 29 years old in good health. This chain connects TRBV7-9 to TRBJ1-1; weak D call: TRBD1 (5 bases). CDR3 residues: CASSHGTDKRGAFF. As DNA, the CDR3 is TGTGCCAGCAGCCACGGGACCGACAAGAGAGGAGCTTTCTTT.